The 28 T cell receptor beta chains below all came from one sample that was sequenced in a study of blood T cell repertoires in COVID-19. TCRdb's copy holds only in-frame clones and misses some; the assay was immunoSEQ multiplex PCR. The table includes 80,000 to 95,000 clones, roughly 80% detected once. Sequencing was carried out using peripheral blood. The receptors originated from a man aged 80 or over with active or convalescent COVID-19.

Comments on this clone: Distinct nucleotide sequences in the sample also encode this CDR3. The V gene is TRBV7-2, the J gene TRBJ2-5; 7 bases fit TRBD1. V was clipped by 1 base and J by 5 bases; unmatched bases: 1. CDR1 and CDR2 from the germline V gene are SGHTA and FQGNSA. This CDR3 spans 13 amino acids. The CDR3 sequence: CASSLVRGETQYF. The CDR3 nucleotides are TGTGCCAGCAGCTTAGTCAGGGGGGAGACCCAGTACTTC.

The rearrangement links TRBV24-1 to TRBJ2-1, with D possibly being TRBD1 (6 bases). This CDR3 spans 16 amino acids. Germline V gives CDR1 KGHDR, CDR2 SFDVKD. Trimming removed 3 bases at V and 7 bases at J, with 18 bases between. The CDR3 here is CATSDQGQSLGNEQFF. Written as DNA, the CDR3 is TGTGCCACCAGTGATCAAGGACAGAGCCTAGGGAATGAGCAGTTCTTC.

This clone was seen only a few times. The chain employs TRBV15 and TRBJ2-3; D is ambiguous. CDR3 length equals 13 residues. The V end lost 0 bases, the J end lost 6 bases, and 7 bases lay between the germline ends. Looked up from germline, CDR1 is LNHNV and CDR2 is YYDKDF (reference sequence). CDR3 residues: CATSRDFLDTQYF. DNA of the CDR3: TGTGCCACCAGCAGAGATTTCCTGGATACGCAGTATTTT.

This clone was recorded only once. The chain uses TRBV11-2 and TRBJ2-7, with 8 nucleotides matching TRBD1. CDR1 and CDR2 (germline): SGHAT, FQNNGV. The CDR3 spans 17 residues. Trimming took 0 bases from V and 2 from J; bases not matched to a gene: 9. CDR3 coding DNA: TGTGCCAGCAGCTTAGATCGAGGCAGGGGGCTCCCCTACGAGCAGTACTTC. It specifies CASSLDRGRGLPYEQYF.

This clone was found a few times. The CDR3 DNA follows: TGTGCCAGCAGCTTCGCTGGGACAGGGGTTAATTCACCCCTCCACTTT. Translating it yields CASSFAGTGVNSPLHF. The chain links TRBV11-2 to TRBJ1-6; 10 nucleotides agree with TRBD1. The CDR3 loop spans 16 amino acids. V was pared by 3 bases and J by 6 bases, with 5 bases of the junction left unmatched. Germline V gives CDR1 SGHAT, CDR2 FQNNGV.

There are a few counts of this clone. The genes are TRBV19 and TRBJ2-5; 14 bases are shared with TRBD2. V lost 4 bases to trimming and J lost 2 bases; unmatched junction nucleotides: 3. CDR1 is LNHDA and CDR2 is SQIVND in the germline V gene (reference sequence). This CDR3 is built from 16 residues. The CDR3 region is CASSTGLAGGQETQYF. CDR3 nucleotides: TGTGCCAGTAGTACCGGACTAGCGGGGGGTCAAGAGACCCAGTACTTC.

This clone was picked up one time. The chain has TRBV2 and TRBJ2-2, with TRBD2 matching 10 bases. This CDR3 is 15 amino acids long. Germline values: CDR1 SNHLY, CDR2 FYNNEI. V was pared by 7 bases and J by 4 bases, with 6 bases of the junction left unmatched. CDR3 nucleotides: TGTGCCAGCACGCGGGAGCGGGGGGGCACCGGGGAGCTGTTTTTT. It specifies CASTRERGGTGELFF.

The chain employs TRBV10-3 and TRBJ1-1; a weak D match, TRBD1 (5 bases). Trimming stripped 8 bases from V and 0 bases from J, with 10 bases between. CDR1 and CDR2 (germline): ENHRY, SYGVKD. The CDR3 runs 13 residues. Here the CDR3 reads CAIGGAMNTEAFF. The CDR3 region has the DNA TGTGCCATCGGAGGGGCAATGAACACTGAAGCTTTCTTT.

The chain joins TRBV5-4 to TRBJ1-2; TRBD1 matches 9 bases. Germline CDR1 reads SGHNT; CDR2 reads YYREEE (reference sequence). J lost 7 bases, V lost 2 bases, and 6 bases had no gene match. CDR3 length: 14 residues. The CDR3 DNA follows: TGTGCCAGCAGCTTAGGGACAGGGCCTTCTGGCTACACCTTC. The encoded protein is CASSLGTGPSGYTF.

This clone was counted between two and nine times. This sequence joins TRBV6-2 or TRBV6-3 and TRBJ2-5; the match to TRBD2 covers 7 bases. With 2 bases clipped from V and 2 bases from J, the junction kept 5 bases outside the gene matches. The germline V gene encodes CDR1 MNHEY and CDR2 SVGEGT. The CDR3 length is 15 residues. CDR3 in amino acids: CASSYALAAQETQYF. The CDR3 DNA follows: TGTGCCAGCAGTTACGCCCTAGCGGCTCAAGAGACCCAGTACTTC.

J is TRBJ2-7 and V is TRBV5-1; the match to TRBD1 covers 9 bases. The CDR3 loop spans 15 amino acids. V trimming: 5 bases; J trimming: 3 bases; junction bases outside the gene matches: 9. CDR1 and CDR2 from the germline V gene are SGHRS and YFSETQ. The DNA of the CDR3 is TGCGCCAGCAGATCTCCGGACAGGGGATACTACGAGCAGTACTTC. Translated, it gives CASRSPDRGYYEQYF.

This clone showed up just a few times. The rearrangement links TRBV5-4 to TRBJ2-3; D gene ambiguous. This CDR3 comprises 12 residues. Germline CDR1 reads SGHNT; CDR2 reads YYREEE (reference sequence). V gave up 3 bases and J gave up 4 bases, with 6 bases separating them. This chain's CDR3 is CASSYTADTQYF. In nucleotides, the CDR3 is TGTGCCAGCAGCTACACCGCAGATACGCAGTATTTT.

This sequence joins TRBV11-3 and TRBJ1-2, with 10 nucleotides matching TRBD1. V lost 4 bases to trimming and J lost 14 bases; unmatched junction nucleotides: 19. This CDR3 has 16 amino acids. CDR1 SGHNT and CDR2 YENEEA come from the germline V gene. The CDR3 spells CASSSGLARTGGSGTF. CDR3 DNA sequence: TGTGCCAGCAGCTCCGGACTGGCACGGACAGGGGGTTCGGGGACCTTC.

This chain connects TRBV7-3 to TRBJ2-5; a possible D gene is TRBD2 (6 bases). Germline V CDR1 and CDR2: SGHTA, FQGTGA. V was shortened by 5 bases and J by 0 bases, with 13 bases between the two germline ends. This CDR3 has 15 amino acids. The CDR3, as DNA: TGTGCCAGCAGCCCCCGGGGGAGGAACCAAGAGACCCAGTACTTC. It encodes CASSPRGRNQETQYF.

The chain is built from TRBV3-1 (or the pseudogene TRBV3-2) and TRBJ2-7; D perhaps matches TRBD2 (6 bases). Germline V gives CDR1 LGHDT, CDR2 YNNKEL (reference sequence). With 5 bases removed from V and 3 bases from J, the gap between germline ends came to 14 bases. This CDR3 contains 14 residues. CDR3 nucleotides: TGTGCCAGCAGCGGGACTCACGCCGGCTACGAGCAGTACTTC. Amino acids: CASSGTHAGYEQYF.

This chain connects TRBV6-5 to TRBJ1-2, with a tentative D call TRBD1 (5 bases). The V gene's germline CDR1 is MNHEY and CDR2 SVGAGI. The CDR3 length is 12 residues. The V end lost 7 bases, the J end lost 8 bases, and 14 bases lay between the germline ends. This CDR3 is CASNGGGLGYTF. CDR3 DNA sequence: TGTGCCAGCAACGGGGGTGGCTTGGGCTACACCTTC.

The chain is built from TRBV5-4 and TRBJ1-5, with 9 bases fitting TRBD1. CDR3 length equals 15 residues. Unmatched junction bases numbered 3, after V lost 0 bases and J lost 5 bases. Germline CDR1 SGHNT, CDR2 YYREEE (reference sequence). CDR3 protein: CASSLDRGQDQPQHF. In DNA form, the CDR3 reads TGTGCCAGCAGCTTGGACAGGGGGCAGGATCAGCCCCAGCATTTT. Full variable domain (remainder filled in from reference TRBV5-4 and TRBJ1-5): ETGVTQSPTHLIKTRGQQVTLRCSSQSGHNTVSWYQQALGQGPQFIFQYYREEENGRGNFPPRFSGLQFPNYSSELNVNALELDDSALYLCASSLDRGQDQPQHFGDGTRLSIL.

The genes are TRBV6-6 and TRBJ1-4; 7 bases align to TRBD1. With V trimmed by 8 bases and J by 3 bases, 9 bases remained unmatched. The CDR3 contains 15 residues. CDR1 MNHNY and CDR2 SVGAGI come from the germline V gene (reference sequence). The CDR3: CASLPLTGANEKLFF. The CDR3 DNA reads TGTGCCAGCCTCCCTCTTACAGGGGCTAATGAAAAACTGTTTTTT.

The rearrangement joins TRBV3-1 (or the pseudogene TRBV3-2) to TRBJ2-2, with 12 bases matching TRBD2. The CDR3 totals 16 residues. The germline V gene encodes CDR1 LGHDT and CDR2 YNNKEL (reference sequence). Trimming at V came to 4 bases and at J to 7 bases, leaving 7 bases not matched to a gene. The CDR3 loop is CASSLPSGGVVGELFF. Written as DNA, the CDR3 is TGTGCCAGCAGCCTCCCTAGCGGGGGGGTAGTCGGGGAGCTGTTTTTT.

The gene calls are TRBV10-3 and TRBJ2-1, with D possibly TRBD1 on 7 matching bases. V was trimmed by 3 bases and J by 4 bases, leaving 13 bases between them. The CDR3 runs 15 residues. Germline V CDR1 and CDR2: ENHRY, SYGVKD. CDR3 sequence reads: CAISEVRGVYNEQFF. Written as DNA, the CDR3 is TGTGCCATCAGTGAAGTCAGGGGGGTTTACAATGAGCAGTTCTTC.

The chain couples TRBV12-3 or TRBV12-4 to TRBJ2-2, with a possible D match to TRBD2 (6 bases). V lost 6 bases, J lost 5 bases, and 10 bases lay in between. CDR3 size: 13 residues. CDR3 in DNA: TGTGCCAGCAGCCACGGGAGAACCGGGGAGCTGTTTTTT. Translated, it gives CASSHGRTGELFF.

This clone was recorded a few times. The rearrangement joins TRBV24-1 to TRBJ2-2; D is ambiguous. This CDR3 is 15 amino acids long. Germline assignment: CDR1 KGHDR and CDR2 SFDVKD. With 4 bases removed from V and 5 bases from J, the gap between germline ends came to 13 bases. The CDR3 sequence is CATSEPRQFTGELFF. The CDR3 DNA reads as TGTGCCACCAGTGAGCCCAGGCAATTTACCGGGGAGCTGTTTTTT.

As DNA, the CDR3 is TGTGCCAGCAGCTTAGAACATGTCACTGAAGCTTTCTTT. Translating it yields CASSLEHVTEAFF. The chain is built from TRBV7-2 and TRBJ1-1, with no clear D. Germline V gene data show CDR1 as SGHTA and CDR2 as FQGNSA. With 1 base removed from V and 4 bases from J, the gap between germline ends came to 7 bases. The CDR3 has 13 residues.

The chain carries TRBV15 and TRBJ2-2; D is unresolved. V shed 4 bases and J shed 4 bases, with 13 bases lying between them. The length of the CDR3 is 15 residues. Germline V gene lookup returns CDR1 LNHNV and CDR2 YYDKDF (reference sequence). CDR3 DNA: TGTGCCACCAGCAAGTCCCAGAACCCCACCGGGGAGCTGTTTTTT. Translation gives CATSKSQNPTGELFF.

The chain employs TRBV7-2 and TRBJ2-7; 10 nucleotides agree with TRBD2. The CDR3 consists of 16 residues. V dropped 0 bases and J dropped 2; count of bases not matched to a gene: 4. The germline CDR1 and CDR2 sequences are SGHTA and FQGNSA. CDR3 sequence (DNA): TGTGCCAGCAGCTTAGCGAGCGGGGGGGTCACCTACGAGCAGTACTTC. It specifies CASSLASGGVTYEQYF.

This chain connects TRBV18 to TRBJ1-1; D is possibly TRBD1 (6 bases). Germline loops: CDR1 KGHSH, CDR2 LQKENI. The CDR3 length is 13 residues. Trimming took off 3 bases at V and 7 bases at J, with 12 bases between the two ends. CDR3 in amino acids: CASSPPTGIEAFF. For the CDR3, the DNA is TGTGCCAGCTCACCGCCTACAGGGATTGAAGCTTTCTTT.

The gene calls are TRBV11-3 and TRBJ2-1, with D perhaps TRBD1 (6 bases). V was shortened by 1 base and J by 1 base, with 8 bases between the two germline ends. CDR1 is SGHNT, CDR2 YENEEA, per germline. The CDR3 is 15 amino acids. The CDR3 spells CASSLGTVSYNEQFF. The CDR3 DNA reads TGTGCCAGCAGCTTAGGGACAGTGTCCTACAATGAGCAGTTCTTC.

The V call is TRBV5-6, the J call TRBJ1-1, with D possibly being TRBD1 (6 bases). The CDR3 has 14 amino acids. Between the trimmed V and J ends, which lost 4 bases and 4 bases, there was a span of 14 bases. Germline V gives CDR1 SGHDT, CDR2 YYEEEE. DNA for the CDR3: TGTGCCAGCAGCATACCAGGGGAAAGCACTGAAGCTTTCTTT. Encoded protein: CASSIPGESTEAFF.